This TCR beta chain was observed in a study of T cell responses to AZD1222 COVID-19 vaccine. Study-level information: Second-dose intervals near 4 or 12 weeks were combined. Regarding the study as a whole: Dominant at 160-218 and 743-854, vaccine-associated CD4 TCRs also spanned spike. Mostly white British, mostly female donors; authors suggested clonal diversity may be underestimated.

Worth noting for this clone: The antigen is undetermined.

Profiling relied on immunoSEQ multiplex PCR, and the TCRdb table lists in-frame clones only, not all of them. The table lists roughly 150,000 clones, about nine tenths of them singletons. This material consisted of peripheral blood, taken on day 0 of AZD1222 vaccination. This TCR was sampled from an adult in good health.

CDR3 in amino acids: CASSFQRGQGAFF. The CDR3 nucleotides are TGTGCCAGCAGCTTCCAAAGGGGGCAGGGAGCTTTCTTT. The J gene is TRBJ1-1, the V gene TRBV7-3, with 7 bases lining up with TRBD1. V was clipped by 3 bases and J by 10 bases; unmatched bases: 8. The CDR3 contains 13 residues. The germline CDR1 and CDR2 sequences are SGHTA and FQGTGA.